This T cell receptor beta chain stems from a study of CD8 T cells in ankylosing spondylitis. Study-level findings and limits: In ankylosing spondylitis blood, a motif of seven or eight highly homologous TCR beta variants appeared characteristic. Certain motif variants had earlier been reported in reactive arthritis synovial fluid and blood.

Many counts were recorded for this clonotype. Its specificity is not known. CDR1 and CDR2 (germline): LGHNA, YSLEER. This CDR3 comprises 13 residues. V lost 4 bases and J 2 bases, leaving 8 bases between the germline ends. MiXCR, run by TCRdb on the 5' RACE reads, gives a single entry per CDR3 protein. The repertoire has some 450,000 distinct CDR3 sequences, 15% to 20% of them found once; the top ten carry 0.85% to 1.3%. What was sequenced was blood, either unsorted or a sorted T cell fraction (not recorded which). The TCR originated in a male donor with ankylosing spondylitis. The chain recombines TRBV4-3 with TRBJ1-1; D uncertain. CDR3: CASSRGRNTEAFF. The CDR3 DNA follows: TGCGCCAGCAGCCGAGGGAGAAACACTGAAGCTTTCTTT.